Reported below is one T cell receptor beta chain. The CDR3 is 13 residues long. V was cut by 0 bases and J by 6 bases, with 7 bases left in between. Germline CDR1 reads SGHNT; CDR2 reads YYREEE (reference sequence). The sample is drawn from a study of technical replicates of blood from several donors. The assay was immunoSEQ multiplex PCR, and TCRdb's table has in-frame clones only and misses some. The sample contains around 80,000 clones, 93% of which appear only once. This chain connects TRBV5-4 to TRBJ2-1, with a possible D match to TRBD2 (5 bases). The sequence was collected from a human donor in good health. Sequencing was carried out using T cells isolated from PBMCs. CDR3 in DNA: TGTGCCAGCAGCTTGGCTAGCCGCAATGAGCAGTTCTTC. It codes for CASSLASRNEQFF.